Presented here are 13 T cell receptor beta chains from one specimen sequenced in a study of control samples from healthy donors and cancer patients. Repertoires were generated with immunoSEQ multiplex PCR, while TCRdb's copy carries only in-frame clones and drops some. The table has 150,000 to 200,000 clones, 90% to 95% seen once. The sequencing input was blood. These receptors were obtained from a woman aged 18-29 years in good health.

This clone was seen a single time. This chain uses TRBV7-2 with TRBJ2-2; TRBD2 might be the D (5 bases). CDR3 length: 14 amino acids. Between the trimmed V and J ends, which lost 5 bases and 0 bases, there was a span of 7 bases. Germline CDR1 is SGHTA and CDR2 is FQGNSA. The CDR3 loop reads CASSAGTNTGELFF. The CDR3 nucleotides are TGTGCCAGCAGCGCCGGGACGAACACCGGGGAGCTGTTTTTT.

The V gene is TRBV4-2, the J gene TRBJ1-4, with D unclear. Germline-derived CDR1 and CDR2 are LGHNA and YNFKEQ. Trimming left V 4 bases short and J 0 bases short, with 15 bases between. The CDR3 covers 17 residues. This CDR3 is CASSPLSPDATNEKLFF. In nucleotides, the CDR3 is TGTGCCAGCAGCCCCCTTTCTCCGGATGCAACTAATGAAAAACTGTTTTTT.

This clone has a single count. This chain links TRBV6-6 with TRBJ1-2, with 7 bases lining up with TRBD1. The CDR3 runs 13 residues. Germline V CDR1 and CDR2: MNHNY, SVGAGI (reference sequence). With V trimmed by 6 bases and J by 6 bases, 7 bases remained unmatched. This CDR3 reads CASRPTGVDGYTF. Written as DNA, the CDR3 is TGTGCCAGCAGACCTACAGGGGTCGATGGCTACACCTTC.

J is TRBJ1-2 and V is TRBV27; no clear D. This CDR3 spans 15 amino acids. V gave up 6 bases and J gave up 5 bases, with 19 bases separating them. CDR1 and CDR2 from the germline V gene are MNHEY and SMNVEV (reference sequence). The CDR3 region is CASSPGGSGWYGYTF. The CDR3 DNA follows: TGTGCCAGCAGCCCAGGAGGGAGCGGATGGTATGGCTACACCTTC.

Only a few counts were recorded for this clone. CDR3 in amino acids: CASSSHRGPRYTEAFF. The CDR3 DNA sequence: TGTGCCAGCAGCTCCCATCGGGGGCCGCGGTACACTGAAGCTTTCTTT. The V and J genes are TRBV11-2 and TRBJ1-1, with D possibly being TRBD1 (6 bases). Germline V CDR1 and CDR2: SGHAT, FQNNGV. This CDR3 spans 16 amino acids. The V gene lost 4 bases and the J gene lost 3 bases, with 18 bases spanning the gap.

This clone turned up a few times. The rearrangement joins TRBV28 to TRBJ2-2, with unresolved D. Germline loops: CDR1 MDHEN, CDR2 SYDVKM. This CDR3 spans 16 amino acids. V dropped 6 bases and J dropped 1 base, with 15 bases sitting between them. The CDR3 nucleotides are TGTGCCAGCAGCCTCCGGTCCGTCTTGAACACCGGGGAGCTGTTTTTT. Protein sequence: CASSLRSVLNTGELFF.

This chain uses TRBV6-2 or TRBV6-3 with TRBJ2-6; D gene uncertain. Between the trimmed V and J ends, which lost 4 bases and 0 bases, there was a span of 7 bases. The germline V gene encodes CDR1 MNHEY and CDR2 SVGEGT. The CDR3 is made up of 15 amino acids. The CDR3 spells CASSSQYSGANVLTF. Written as DNA, the CDR3 is TGTGCCAGCAGTTCACAGTACTCTGGGGCCAACGTCCTGACTTTC.

The rearrangement joins TRBV28 to TRBJ1-5; D call uncertain. Trimming removed 1 base at V and 11 bases at J, with 9 bases between. The CDR3 is 12 amino acids. CDR1 and CDR2 from the germline V gene are MDHEN and SYDVKM. For the CDR3, the DNA is TGTGCCAGCAGTTTATATGACCATTCCCAGCATTTT. Protein: CASSLYDHSQHF.

V gene TRBV11-1 combines with J gene TRBJ1-1; a possible D gene is TRBD1 (6 bases). The germline V gene has CDR1 SGHAT and CDR2 FQDESV (reference sequence). This CDR3 comprises 13 residues. V lost 5 bases to trimming and J lost 4 bases, with 11 bases between them. CDR3 in DNA: TGTGCCAGCAGCCCGGAGGGGGTCACTGAAGCTTTCTTT. This encodes CASSPEGVTEAFF.

The V call is TRBV7-2, the J call TRBJ1-5; D is possibly TRBD1 (5 bases). V was cut by 0 bases and J by 8 bases, with 17 bases left in between. Germline loops: CDR1 SGHTA, CDR2 FQGNSA. The CDR3 length is 16 residues. The CDR3 DNA sequence: TGTGCCAGCAGCTTAGCGGCAGGGATAGTCTCTAAGCCCCAGCATTTT. It translates to CASSLAAGIVSKPQHF.

V gene TRBV2 combines with J gene TRBJ2-1, with D uncertain. CDR3 length: 14 amino acids. Per the germline V gene, CDR1 is SNHLY and CDR2 is FYNNEI. V lost 4 bases and J lost 3, with 10 bases in between. CDR3 residues: CASSGGRFYNEQFF. Written as DNA, the CDR3 is TGTGCCAGCAGTGGAGGCAGGTTCTACAATGAGCAGTTCTTC.

The chain links TRBV24-1 to TRBJ2-5; D unresolved. CDR1 and CDR2 from the germline V gene are KGHDR and SFDVKD. The CDR3 is 14 residues long. V lost 4 bases to trimming and J lost 5 bases, with 13 bases between them. CDR3 residues: CATSDSGPVETQYF. As DNA, the CDR3 is TGTGCCACCAGTGACTCGGGTCCTGTGGAGACCCAGTACTTC.

This chain joins TRBV7-3 and TRBJ1-1; D gene ambiguous. The ends were cut back, 3 bases at V and 1 base at J, with 9 bases in the middle. CDR3 size: 14 residues. CDR1 and CDR2 from the germline V gene are SGHTA and FQGTGA. CDR3 region: CASSFGPSNTEAFF. The CDR3 region has the DNA TGTGCCAGCAGCTTTGGACCGTCGAACACTGAAGCTTTCTTT.